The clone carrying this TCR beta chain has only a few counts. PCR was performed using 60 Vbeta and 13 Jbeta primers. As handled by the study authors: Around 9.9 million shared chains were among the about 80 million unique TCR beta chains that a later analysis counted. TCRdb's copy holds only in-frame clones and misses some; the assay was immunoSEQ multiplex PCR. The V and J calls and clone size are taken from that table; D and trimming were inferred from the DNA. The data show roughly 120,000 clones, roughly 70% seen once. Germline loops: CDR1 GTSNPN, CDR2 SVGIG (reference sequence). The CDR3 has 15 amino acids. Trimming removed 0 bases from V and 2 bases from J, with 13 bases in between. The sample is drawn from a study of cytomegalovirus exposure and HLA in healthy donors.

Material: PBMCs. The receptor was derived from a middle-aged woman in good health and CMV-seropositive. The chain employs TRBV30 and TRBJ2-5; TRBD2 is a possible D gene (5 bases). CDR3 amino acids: CAWSVLGRLQETQYF. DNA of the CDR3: TGTGCCTGGAGTGTACTCGGCAGACTACAAGAGACCCAGTACTTC.